These T cell receptor beta chains were read from a single sample in a study of T cell changes during pregnancy in multiple sclerosis. The data were produced by immunoSEQ multiplex PCR, yet TCRdb's version contains in-frame clones alone and is incomplete. The sample has 80,000 to 95,000 clones, about 94% seen once. The sequencing here drew on peripheral blood, taken in the third trimester of pregnancy. These receptors were collected from a female donor in good health, enrolled as a control in a pregnancy study. Both conserved end residues are trimmed from each CDR3. The size entry is marked missing in some rows and otherwise reads once, few, many or a size class.

J	size	V	CDR3
TRBJ2-2	once	TRBV15	ATSRRTSGLAGELF
TRBJ2-1	NA	TRBV5-1	ASSFDRARGNEQF
TRBJ1-1	NA	TRBV25-1	ASRGTENTEAF
TRBJ2-5	NA	TRBV7-2	ASSPWTTSQETQY
TRBJ2-1	once	TRBV29-1	SVESPSGSYNEQF
TRBJ2-5	NA	TRBV6-1	ASSDRGTQETQY
TRBJ2-3	NA	TRBV25-1	ASSEKREADTQY
TRBJ2-3	NA	TRBV5-1	ASSWGLAGDLDTQY
TRBJ2-7	NA	TRBV7-9	ASSTSRRGMAHYEQY
TRBJ2-1	NA	TRBV11-2	ASSFSGLGVNEQF
TRBJ2-2	NA	TRBV28	ASSLREVGGWTGELF
TRBJ1-1	NA	TRBV5-4	ASSPWDRLNTEAF
TRBJ1-5	NA	TRBV28	ASKPETGQGNQPQH
TRBJ2-5	NA	TRBV2	ASRRETQY
TRBJ2-7	NA	TRBV19	ASSPLGGLSEQY
TRBJ1-1	NA	TRBV6-5	ASKGHLNTEAF
TRBJ2-1	NA	TRBV5-6	ASTKREDYNEQF
TRBJ1-4	NA	TRBV2	ASSGEPEKLF
TRBJ1-2	NA	TRBV5-4	ASSLGPGYT
TRBJ1-2	NA	TRBV29-1	SVDDTRNYGYT
TRBJ2-1	NA	TRBV27	ASSLSTGDSYNEQF
TRBJ2-2	NA	TRBV7-9	ASSLAAGLTGELF
TRBJ2-1	NA	TRBV27	ASSRPSGRANEQF
TRBJ2-1	NA	TRBV6-6	ASSYSREDEQF
TRBJ2-1	NA	TRBV15	ATSRGLQFYNEQF
TRBJ2-1	once	TRBV9	ASSVGGAGNEQF
TRBJ2-7	NA	TRBV7-2	ASSFRQSYEQY
TRBJ2-7	NA	TRBV7-2	ASSLLGPGTSSYEQY
TRBJ2-2	NA	TRBV5-1	ASSLTAPGSTGELF
TRBJ2-1	NA	TRBV6-1	ASSPGTSRAEQF
TRBJ2-1	NA	TRBV27	ASSSETGLMGAPNEQF
TRBJ1-1	once	TRBV28	ASSFQGDTEAF
TRBJ2-4	NA	TRBV7-8	ASTKAGILAKNIQY
TRBJ1-1	NA	TRBV11-3	ASVWGRKTEAF
TRBJ2-7	NA	TRBV5-1	ASSLEGSGADEQY
TRBJ2-1	NA	TRBV19	ASSILGAYNEQF
TRBJ2-5	NA	TRBV6-5	ASSYVGTVQETQY
TRBJ1-1	once	TRBV25-1	ASSRQGYRDLNTEAF
TRBJ1-1	few	TRBV30	AWSSKPTEAF
TRBJ1-1	once	TRBV6-5	ASSFLGQPMNTEAF
TRBJ1-2	once	TRBV5-4	ASSFPGQQNYGYT
TRBJ2-2	NA	TRBV6-5	ASSESIDTGELF
TRBJ2-7	NA	TRBV28	ASRTSGSYEQY
TRBJ1-5	NA	TRBV6-1	ASSEGRKGGQPQH
TRBJ2-5	NA	TRBV4-1	ASSQLGGQEETQY
TRBJ1-1	NA	TRBV6-5	ASRRAGTEAF
TRBJ1-1	NA	TRBV14	ASKGGGTEAF
TRBJ2-7	once	TRBV5-1	ASSLGGTSGEQY
TRBJ1-3	NA	TRBV6-5	ASRPFESSGNTIY
TRBJ2-2	NA	TRBV5-1	ASSTGQGGTGELF
TRBJ2-5	once	TRBV4-1	AGVNTKGQETQY